These 3 T cell receptor beta chains were sequenced from one sample in a study of T cells in Graves' hyperthyroidism and ophthalmopathy. Amplification of TCR beta CDR3 regions was performed using RNA transcripts as template. In the first-round RT-PCR of the TCR CDR3, the HTBI primer set was used. TCRdb reprocessed the multiplex PCR reads with MiXCR, giving one entry per CDR3 protein. The repertoire has hundreds of thousands of distinct CDR3 sequences, 11% to 15% of them found once; the top ten carry 5.5% to 7.5%. What was sequenced was blood. Receptors originate from a woman in her twenties or thirties with Graves' hyperthyroidism that later progressed to Graves' ophthalmopathy.

This clonotype has a count of ten or more. The genes are TRBV24-1 and TRBJ2-1; 7 bases line up with TRBD1. V shed 5 bases, J shed 4 bases, and the junction held 1 base outside the gene matches. Germline-derived CDR1 and CDR2 are KGHDR and SFDVKD. CDR3 size: 13 residues. CDR3 DNA: TGTGCCACCAGTGCGGGACAGTACAATGAGCAGTTCTTC. Its protein product is CATSAGQYNEQFF.

The chain links TRBV11-3 to TRBJ2-7, with TRBD1 identical over 8 bases. The germline CDR1 and CDR2 sequences are SGHNT and YENEEA. This CDR3 spans 16 amino acids. With 4 bases clipped from V and 1 base from J, the junction kept 9 bases outside the gene matches. The CDR3 region is CASSSHQGAGSYEQYF. In nucleotides, the CDR3 is TGTGCCAGCAGCTCGCATCAGGGGGCTGGATCCTACGAGCAGTACTTC.

This clonotype was seen many times. CDR3 sequence reads: CASSADRVSQAFF. CDR3 nucleotide sequence: TGCGCCAGCAGCGCCGACAGGGTCTCCCAAGCTTTCTTT. The rearrangement uses TRBV4-1 and TRBJ1-1, with 7 bases fitting TRBD1. This CDR3 is 13 amino acids long. Germline CDR1 is MGHRA and CDR2 is YSYEKL. The junction had 9 bases not matched to a gene; V was cut back by 5 bases and J by 9 bases.